What follows are 29 T cell receptor beta chains derived from one specimen sequenced in a study of glioma-infiltrating T cells listed by TCRdb under 2016. The instrument given in TCRdb is Illumina MiSeq. The iRepertoire nested amplicon-rescue multiplex PCR (arm-PCR) platform was used to amplify TCR alpha and beta CDR3 regions from RNA. TCRdb redid the processing of the public reads, applying fastp at Q25 and MiXCR, and retained in-frame beta chains. Duplicate CDR3 protein sequences are folded into a single record with the most common DNA and genes. This sample lists approximately 190,000 distinct CDR3 sequences; 25% to 35% were detected once. The top ten hold roughly 21% of the sample. Sequencing was carried out using glioma tissue, nonneoplastic brain tissue, or PBMCs (not recorded which). Receptors were obtained from a human donor with low-grade glioma or glioblastoma, undergoing nonglioma brain surgery, or in good health (not recorded which).

This clonotype was picked up many times. This chain uses TRBV4-3 with TRBJ2-3, with D uncertain. The CDR3 is 17 residues long. Germline CDR1 LGHNA, CDR2 YSLEER. V lost 0 bases, J lost 1 base, and 14 bases lay in between. CDR3 residues: CASSQEATAIGTDTQYF. The CDR3 DNA follows: TGCGCCAGCAGCCAAGAGGCCACAGCTATCGGCACAGATACGCAGTATTTT.

On this clonotype itself: A much larger clonotype is one base distant, so this may be a read error. V gene TRBV7-9 combines with J gene TRBJ1-2; D is ambiguous. Between the trimmed V and J ends, which lost 2 bases and 6 bases, there was a span of 16 bases. Germline CDR1 reads SEHNR; CDR2 reads FQNEAQ (reference sequence). The length of the CDR3 is 15 residues. The CDR3 is CASSLFDMQCHGYTF. The CDR3 bases are TGTGCCAGCAGCTTATTTGATATGCAGTGCCATGGCTACACCTTC.

In this sample, this clonotype turned up many times. This rearrangement joins TRBV7-2 to TRBJ2-7, with D possibly called TRBD1 or TRBD2 (5 bases each). Germline-derived CDR1 and CDR2 are SGHTA and FQGNSA. The germline V and J ends were trimmed by 7 bases and 3 bases, with 16 bases remaining between them. CDR3 length equals 14 residues. CDR3 protein: CASNPGPNFYEQYF. The DNA of the CDR3 is TGTGCCAGCAACCCGGGACCCAACTTCTACGAGCAGTACTTC.

This clonotype was seen repeatedly, ten times or more. This rearrangement joins TRBV19 to TRBJ1-1, with D maybe TRBD1 (6 bases). This CDR3 spans 15 amino acids. Trimming shortened V by 4 bases and J by 0 bases, and 12 bases separated the two germline ends. Germline CDR1 LNHDA, CDR2 SQIVND (reference sequence). CDR3 coding DNA: TGTGCCAGTAGTACCTCAGGGGTGATGAACACTGAAGCTTTCTTT. It codes for CASSTSGVMNTEAFF.

This clonotype has ten or more counts. The junction and the germline gene differ at one end; a read error may be behind it. The chain links TRBV7-7 to TRBJ2-5; TRBD2 might be the D (6 bases). In germline, CDR1 is SSHAT, CDR2 FNYEAQ (reference sequence). The CDR3 covers 14 residues. CDR3 sequence reads: CASSLGDSTETQYF. The CDR3, as DNA: TGTGCTAGCAGCTTAGGGGACTCAACAGAGACCCAGTACTTC.

The genes are TRBV6-2 or TRBV6-3 and TRBJ2-2; D is uncertain. Trimming removed 7 bases from V and 6 bases from J, with 21 bases in between. Per the germline V gene, CDR1 is MNHEY and CDR2 is SVGEGT. The CDR3 totals 16 residues. The CDR3 DNA reads as TGTGCCAGCAAGGGTGGACCAACAGCAGACGCCGGGGAGCTGTTTTTT. Translated, it gives CASKGGPTADAGELFF.

This clonotype was recorded many times. V is TRBV3-1 and J is TRBJ1-1; no definite D call. The CDR3 contains 13 residues. Germline CDR1 is LGHDT and CDR2 is YNNKEL (reference sequence). V was trimmed by 1 base and J by 4 bases, leaving 7 bases between them. CDR3 sequence: CASSQGILTEAFF. CDR3 DNA: TGTGCCAGCAGCCAAGGAATCCTCACTGAAGCTTTCTTT.

J is TRBJ1-2 and V is TRBV12-3 or TRBV12-4, with a tentative D call TRBD1 (5 bases). V gave up 6 bases and J gave up 8 bases, with 16 bases separating them. This CDR3 has 13 amino acids. CDR3 DNA sequence: TGTGCCAGCAGCCCGACAGAGACCGGGGGCTACACCTTC. It specifies CASSPTETGGYTF.

The chain recombines TRBV7-2 with TRBJ2-7; the D gene could be TRBD1 or TRBD2 (5 bases each). The V end was cut by 5 bases, the J end by 4 bases, with 18 bases between. Germline-derived CDR1 and CDR2 are SGHTA and FQGNSA. The CDR3 is 15 amino acids. This CDR3 reads CASSRGAGRAYEQYF. The CDR3 DNA sequence: TGTGCCAGCAGCCGGGGCGCGGGTCGAGCGTACGAGCAGTACTTC.

The chain carries TRBV4-1 and TRBJ2-3; D ambiguous. V was trimmed by 2 bases and J by 15 bases, leaving 21 bases between them. Germline V gives CDR1 MGHRA, CDR2 YSYEKL. The CDR3 is 14 amino acids. The CDR3: CASSQQEYTDTNYF. CDR3 nucleotide sequence: TGCGCCAGCAGCCAACAGGAGTACACAGATACGAATTATTTT.

This clonotype has a single count. The CDR3 does not close with the conserved phenylalanine or tryptophan, likely indicating a read error. The V and J genes are TRBV27 and TRBJ2-7, with D uncertain. The germline V gene encodes CDR1 MNHEY and CDR2 SMNVEV (reference sequence). Trimming pared 6 bases from V and 7 bases from J, leaving 19 bases between. The CDR3 is 14 amino acids. CDR3: CASSNRPSREEQYL. Here the CDR3 DNA reads TGTGCCAGCAGCAATCGGCCTTCCCGAGAAGAGCAGTACCTC.

This clonotype came up many times. The chain recombines TRBV11-1 with TRBJ2-5; D gene ambiguous. Germline CDR1 reads SGHAT; CDR2 reads FQDESV (reference sequence). V lost 5 bases, J lost 4 bases, and 11 bases lay in between. The CDR3 contains 13 residues. In DNA form, the CDR3 reads TGTGCCAGCAGCCCGAGACGGCGAGAGACCCAGTACTTC. Translated, it gives CASSPRRRETQYF.

This clonotype was recorded only once. In DNA, the CDR3 is TGTGCCACCGGCGGCGGGGTACCCAACAATGAGCAGTTCTTC. Translation gives CATGGGVPNNEQFF. V and J are TRBV15 and TRBJ2-1; maybe TRBD2 (6 bases). The germline CDR1 and CDR2 sequences are LNHNV and YYDKDF (reference sequence). The CDR3 sequence is 14 residues long. V lost 8 bases and J 5 bases, leaving 16 bases between the germline ends.

This clonotype has at least ten counts. The chain employs TRBV6-1 and TRBJ2-7; 7 bases align to TRBD2. The CDR3 totals 12 residues. Looked up from germline, CDR1 is MNHNS and CDR2 is SASEGT. V shed 11 bases, J shed 7 bases, and the junction held 11 bases outside the gene matches. In DNA, the CDR3 is TGTGCCGCCCGGGGCGGGAGAGGGGAGCAGTACTTC. Translating it yields CAARGGRGEQYF.

This clonotype was seen repeatedly, ten times or more. The chain combines TRBV10-3 with TRBJ2-3; no clear D gene. Germline V lookup: CDR1 ENHRY, CDR2 SYGVKD. CDR3 length: 13 amino acids. The ends were cut back, 0 bases at V and 5 bases at J, with 6 bases in the middle. The CDR3 DNA reads as TGTGCCATCAGTGAGTCGGGCAGAGATACGCAGTATTTT. Protein product: CAISESGRDTQYF.

This clonotype was detected many times. The chain couples TRBV7-9 to TRBJ1-2, with D possibly TRBD1 on 5 matching bases. The CDR3 spans 14 residues. Per the germline V gene, CDR1 is SEHNR and CDR2 is FQNEAQ (reference sequence). V lost 4 bases, J lost 7 bases, and 16 bases lay in between. This CDR3 reads CASSSGEGVRGYTF. The CDR3 bases are TGTGCCAGCAGCTCGGGTGAAGGGGTCCGTGGCTACACCTTC.

The sample holds many counts of this clonotype. The chain recombines TRBV10-3 with TRBJ2-4; 11 bases match TRBD1. The CDR3 is 16 residues long. Germline V gene lookup returns CDR1 ENHRY and CDR2 SYGVKD. V lost 3 bases and J lost 6; bases outside the gene matches: 7. Written as DNA, the CDR3 is TGTGCCATCAGTGAAGGGACAGGGGGACCTTTAAACATTCAGTACTTC. It encodes CAISEGTGGPLNIQYF.

This clonotype occurred once. The chain employs TRBV19 and TRBJ1-3; TRBD1 is a possible D gene (5 bases). Trimming left V 7 bases short and J 0 bases short, with 16 bases between. The CDR3 covers 16 residues. Germline CDR1 LNHDA, CDR2 SQIVND (reference sequence). The DNA for the CDR3 is TGTGCCAGTATTACCCGGGACCTCAGCTCTGGAAACACCATATATTTT. It encodes CASITRDLSSGNTIYF.

The chain uses TRBV19 and TRBJ1-2; D unresolved. V was pared by 1 base and J by 4 bases, with 4 bases between. Looked up from germline, CDR1 is LNHDA and CDR2 is SQIVND (reference sequence). The CDR3 extends over 12 amino acids. CDR3 amino acids: CASSIALYGYTF. CDR3 coding DNA: TGTGCCAGTAGTATAGCCCTCTATGGCTACACCTTC.

In the case of this clonotype: It may be a read error: a sequence one base away is much more abundant. J is TRBJ2-7 and V is TRBV7-9; D unclear. Trimming took 5 bases from V and 7 from J, leaving 12 bases between them. The CDR3 runs to 12 residues. Germline loops: CDR1 SEHNR, CDR2 FQNEAQ (reference sequence). CDR3 sequence reads: CASSTVYWEQYF. CDR3 sequence (DNA): TGTGCCAGCAGCACGGTCTATTGGGAGCAGTACTTC.

Points on this clonotype: A much bigger clone sits one base away, suggesting this may be a read error. This sequence joins TRBV29-1 and TRBJ2-3; the match to TRBD2 covers 7 bases. This CDR3 spans 13 amino acids. Germline V lookup: CDR1 SQVTM, CDR2 ANQGSEA. The CDR3: CSVGGLLTGTQYF. CDR3 bases: TGCAGCGTCGGGGGACTACTCACAGGTACGCAGTATTTT.

This clonotype was counted at least ten times. The gene calls are TRBV27 and TRBJ2-5; 8 bases are shared with TRBD1. Germline trimming cut 5 bases from V and 3 bases from J; bases unmatched to any gene: 2. The CDR3 loop spans 13 amino acids. Germline V lookup: CDR1 MNHEY, CDR2 SMNVEV (reference sequence). The CDR3 nucleotides are TGTGCCAGCAGTGCACAGGGGGAAGAGACCCAGTACTTC. It codes for CASSAQGEETQYF.

The sample holds many counts of this clonotype. The chain combines TRBV10-3 with TRBJ2-5; tentative D call: TRBD2 (6 bases). Germline-derived CDR1 and CDR2 are ENHRY and SYGVKD. CDR3 length: 13 residues. V was clipped by 2 bases and J by 5 bases, with 9 bases between them. CDR3 sequence reads: CAISEGRPETQYF. The CDR3 nucleotides read TGTGCCATCAGTGAGGGGAGGCCGGAGACCCAGTACTTC.

This clonotype turned up a few times. This chain uses TRBV30 with TRBJ1-2, with 8 nucleotides matching TRBD1. This CDR3 region has 12 residues. V lost 4 bases, J lost 2 bases, and 0 bases stayed unmatched. CDR1 is GTSNPN, CDR2 SVGIG, per germline (reference sequence). The chain's CDR3 is CAWTGGNYGYTF. CDR3 in DNA: TGTGCCTGGACAGGGGGCAACTATGGCTACACCTTC. Full variable domain (remainder filled in from reference TRBV30 and TRBJ1-2): SQTIHQWPATLVQPVGSPLSLECTVEGTSNPNLYWYRQAAGRGLQLLFYSVGIGQISSEVPQNLSASRPQDRQFILSSKKLLLSDSGFYLCAWTGGNYGYTFGSGTRLTVV.

V and J are TRBV20-1 and TRBJ2-1; D is uncertain. Trimming removed 1 base from V and 13 bases from J, with 17 bases in between. This CDR3 region has 13 residues. CDR1 and CDR2 (germline): DFQATT, SNEGSKA (reference sequence). CDR3 region: CSARAGSSYEQFF. CDR3 in DNA: TGCAGTGCTAGAGCAGGTTCGTCCTACGAACAGTTCTTC.

This sequence joins TRBV5-1 and TRBJ2-7; 9 bases align to TRBD1. This CDR3 is built from 15 residues. The trim removed 4 bases at V and 6 bases at J, leaving 11 bases unmatched. The germline gives CDR1 SGHRS, CDR2 YFSETQ. CDR3 in amino acids: CASSTGRTGAVEQYF. CDR3 in DNA: TGCGCCAGCAGCACCGGTCGGACAGGGGCGGTCGAGCAGTACTTC.

Comment on this clonotype: This sequence may be a read error, since a much larger clone differs from it by one base. The chain has TRBV10-3 and TRBJ2-1; TRBD2 aligns across 8 bases. The germline V gene encodes CDR1 ENHRY and CDR2 SYGVKD. The CDR3 runs 13 residues. J was trimmed by 9 bases and V by 9 bases; bases with no gene match: 10. DNA for the CDR3: TGTGCCATAGACCAGACTAGCGTGAGTGAGCAGTTCTTC. Translated, it gives CAIDQTSVSEQFF.

Worth noting for this clonotype: This may stem from a read error, because a much larger clone lies one nucleotide away. V is TRBV5-4 and J is TRBJ1-1; D is possibly TRBD1 (6 bases). Germline V gene data show CDR1 as SGHNT and CDR2 as YYREEE (reference sequence). This CDR3 contains 14 residues. In DNA, the CDR3 is TGTGCCAGCAACTTGGAAAGGGGGTTGAGTGAAGCTTTCTTT. Its protein product is CASNLERGLSEAFF. The whole variable domain, filled in from reference TRBV5-4 and TRBJ1-1, reads ETGVTQSPTHLIKTRGQQVTLRCSSQSGHNTVSWYQQALGQGPQFIFQYYREEENGRGNFPPRFSGLQFPNYSSELNVNALELDDSALYLCASNLERGLSEAFFGQGTRLTVV.

Ten or more counts support this clonotype. J is TRBJ1-3 and V is TRBV7-2; D call uncertain. The V gene lost 5 bases and the J gene lost 0 bases, with 14 bases spanning the gap. This CDR3 has 16 residues. The germline V gene has CDR1 SGHTA and CDR2 FQGNSA. The DNA of the CDR3 is TGTGCCAGCAGCACCTTCGGGGTGCTCTCTGGAAACACCATATATTTT. This sequence encodes CASSTFGVLSGNTIYF.